The 24 T cell receptor beta chains given below trace back to one sample, sequenced in a study of blood T cell dynamics during melanoma immunotherapy. Some clones are missing from TCRdb's copy, which holds only in-frame ones; the method was immunoSEQ multiplex PCR. The sample includes roughly 16,000 clones, roughly 84% seen only once; the top ten take around 8%. The sample's time point: pre-treatment baseline. Sequenced material: blood, taken from a patient treated with checkpoint blockade. All receptors come from a human donor with melanoma.

The gene calls are TRBV19 and TRBJ1-3, with 7 bases identical to TRBD1. In germline, CDR1 is LNHDA, CDR2 SQIVND (reference sequence). The CDR3 extends over 17 amino acids. The V segment lost 6 bases and the J segment 4 bases; nucleotides outside the gene matches: 15. CDR3 protein: CASSPLPRGQGGNTIYF. The DNA for the CDR3 is TGTGCCAGTAGCCCATTACCGAGGGGGCAAGGCGGAAACACCATATATTTT.

The genes are TRBV7-2 and TRBJ2-1; D not resolved. V was clipped by 1 base and J by 9 bases, with 7 bases between them. This CDR3 spans 12 amino acids. Looked up from germline, CDR1 is SGHTA and CDR2 is FQGNSA. This chain's CDR3 is CASSLDRFEQFF. The CDR3 DNA reads as TGTGCCAGCAGCTTAGATAGGTTTGAGCAGTTCTTC.

V is TRBV7-3 and J is TRBJ1-5, with D possibly TRBD1 on 5 matching bases. Germline V CDR1 and CDR2: SGHTA, FQGTGA. Trimming stripped 0 bases from V and 3 bases from J, with 12 bases between. This CDR3 is built from 16 residues. CDR3 amino acids: CASSLTLRQYNQPQHF. CDR3 coding DNA: TGTGCCAGCAGCTTAACGTTGAGACAGTACAATCAGCCCCAGCATTTT.

V and J are TRBV7-6 and TRBJ2-3; D is perhaps TRBD2 (6 bases). This CDR3 contains 17 residues. V gave up 5 bases and J gave up 2 bases, with 20 bases separating them. Germline V lookup: CDR1 SGHVS, CDR2 FNYEAQ. DNA for the CDR3: TGTGCCAGCAGCCCAGGGCTTGCGTGGGAGGTCACAGATACGCAGTATTTT. It yields the protein CASSPGLAWEVTDTQYF.

V is TRBV5-4 and J is TRBJ2-2; D possibly corresponds to TRBD2 (7 bases). The V gene's germline CDR1 is SGHNT and CDR2 YYREEE (reference sequence). The CDR3 extends over 17 amino acids. V lost 4 bases, J lost 4 bases, and 20 bases lay in between. The CDR3 bases are TGTGCCAGCAGCCAAGCGTTAGGCGGGGGCTCCACCGGGGAGCTGTTTTTT. It is translated as CASSQALGGGSTGELFF.

V is TRBV27 and J is TRBJ2-1; possibly TRBD2 for D (6 bases). Germline CDR1 is MNHEY and CDR2 is SMNVEV (reference sequence). The CDR3 contains 15 residues. V shed 3 bases and J shed 7 bases, with 16 bases lying between them. The CDR3 sequence: CASSLFSGLANEQFF. The DNA of the CDR3 is TGTGCCAGCAGTTTGTTCAGCGGGCTAGCAAATGAGCAGTTCTTC.

The chain is built from TRBV18 and TRBJ2-1, with 12 bases that match TRBD2. This CDR3 contains 17 residues. The V gene's germline CDR1 is KGHSH and CDR2 LQKENI. The V segment lost 0 bases and the J segment 0 bases; nucleotides outside the gene matches: 0. CDR3 nucleotides: TGTGCCAGCTCACCACCGACTAGCGGGAGCTCCTACAATGAGCAGTTCTTC. Protein: CASSPPTSGSSYNEQFF. Supplemented by reference TRBV18 and TRBJ2-1, the full variable domain reads NAGVMQNPRHLVRRRGQEARLRCSPMKGHSHVYWYRQLPEEGLKFMVYLQKENIIDESGMPKERFSAEFPKEGPSILRIQQVVRGDSAAYFCASSPPTSGSSYNEQFFGPGTRLTVL.

The chain combines TRBV4-2 with TRBJ2-1, with 10 bases that match TRBD1. CDR3 length: 15 amino acids. Germline V gene sequence: CDR1 LGHNA, CDR2 YNFKEQ. The trim removed 4 bases at V and 6 bases at J, leaving 6 bases unmatched. CDR3 nucleotide sequence: TGTGCCAGCAGCCTCCGACAGGGGGCGGGCAATGAGCAGTTCTTC. Protein: CASSLRQGAGNEQFF.

The rearrangement links TRBV7-2 to TRBJ1-2; 9 bases line up with TRBD1. V trimming: 2 bases; J trimming: 8 bases; junction bases outside the gene matches: 6. Germline V gene data show CDR1 as SGHTA and CDR2 as FQGNSA. There are 14 residues in the CDR3. This CDR3 reads CASSLSGQGKGYTF. CDR3 nucleotide sequence: TGTGCCAGCAGCTTATCGGGACAGGGTAAAGGCTACACCTTC.

The chain joins TRBV18 to TRBJ2-2; 7 bases are a match to TRBD1. This CDR3 is built from 16 residues. Germline CDR1 is KGHSH and CDR2 is LQKENI. The junction had 12 bases not matched to a gene; V was cut back by 2 bases and J by 9 bases. The CDR3 loop is CASSPNYGTDVRELFF. For the CDR3, the DNA is TGTGCCAGCTCACCAAACTATGGGACAGACGTTCGGGAGCTGTTTTTT.

In DNA, the CDR3 is TGTGCCAGTAGTAGAACGACAGGAGGGGCCAACTACGAGCAGTACTTC. Translated, it gives CASSRTTGGANYEQYF. V is TRBV19 and J is TRBJ2-7; the D call may be TRBD1 or TRBD2 (6 bases each). Between the trimmed V and J ends, which lost 4 bases and 3 bases, there was a span of 19 bases. The CDR3 is 16 amino acids. The germline CDR1 and CDR2 sequences are LNHDA and SQIVND (reference sequence). Based on the CDR3 plus reference TRBV19 and TRBJ2-7, the full variable domain is DGGITQSPKYLFRKEGQNVTLSCEQNLNHDAMYWYRQDPGQGLRLIYYSQIVNDFQKGDIAEGYSVSREKKESFPLTVTSAQKNPTAFYLCASSRTTGGANYEQYFGPGTRLTVT.

The chain links TRBV28 to TRBJ2-1; D is perhaps TRBD1 or TRBD2 (9 bases each). Germline V gene data show CDR1 as MDHEN and CDR2 as SYDVKM. The CDR3 runs to 22 residues. Trimming removed 1 base at V and 9 bases at J, with 37 bases between. The CDR3 DNA sequence: TGTGCCAGCAGTTTATCCACTTACGGGGGACAGGGTATGAGCGGGAGGAAGTTTGAGCAGTTCTTC. Its protein product is CASSLSTYGGQGMSGRKFEQFF.

This rearrangement joins TRBV21-1 to TRBJ2-4; the DNA was not compared with TRBD1, the D call given in the table. TRBV21-1 is noted as a pseudogene. The CDR3 covers 15 residues. CDR3 bases: TGTGCCAGCGGTAGATCGACAGGGGCCAAAAACATTCAGTACTTC. Protein: CASGRSTGAKNIQYF.

This clone was recorded a few times. This chain links TRBV15 with TRBJ2-6; possibly TRBD2 for D (6 bases). V was shortened by 5 bases and J by 0 bases, with 11 bases between the two germline ends. CDR1 and CDR2 from the germline V gene are LNHNV and YYDKDF (reference sequence). The CDR3 covers 16 residues. Here the CDR3 reads CATSGGEVSGANVLTF. The CDR3 DNA sequence: TGTGCCACCAGCGGAGGGGAAGTCTCTGGGGCCAACGTCCTGACTTTC. Full variable domain (outside the CDR3, taken from reference TRBV15 and TRBJ2-6): DAMVIQNPRYQVTQFGKPVTLSCSQTLNHNVMYWYQQKSSQAPKLLFHYYDKDFNNEADTPDNFQSRRPNTSFCFLDIRSPGLGDTAMYLCATSGGEVSGANVLTFGAGSRLTVL.

J is TRBJ2-7 and V is TRBV27; 10 bases are shared with TRBD2. There are 15 residues in the CDR3. The J segment lost 1 base and the V segment lost 6 bases, leaving 6 bases of the junction unmatched. Germline-derived CDR1 and CDR2 are MNHEY and SMNVEV (reference sequence). The CDR3 region has the DNA TGTGCCAGCAGCCTCGTAGCGGGAGGTTCCTACGAGCAGTACTTC. This sequence encodes CASSLVAGGSYEQYF.

V and J are TRBV28 and TRBJ1-2; D is uncertain. V was trimmed by 3 bases and J by 1 base, leaving 6 bases between them. Germline V CDR1 and CDR2: MDHEN, SYDVKM. The CDR3 consists of 13 residues. The CDR3 region has the DNA TGTGCCAGCAGTTTTCGGGTTAACTATGGCTACACCTTC. Translation gives CASSFRVNYGYTF.

This chain uses TRBV28 with TRBJ2-7, with D possibly matching TRBD1 (6 bases). There are 14 residues in the CDR3. Germline V gene sequence: CDR1 MDHEN, CDR2 SYDVKM. Deletions cut 6 bases from V and 4 bases from J, with 16 bases between. CDR3 in DNA: TGTGCCAGCAGGTTGACAGGAGGCGCTTACGAGCAGTACTTC. Translating gives CASRLTGGAYEQYF. The entire variable domain, with the rest obtained from reference TRBV28 and TRBJ2-7, is as follows: DVKVTQSSRYLVKRTGEKVFLECVQDMDHENMFWYRQDPGLGLRLIYFSYDVKMKEKGDIPEGYSVSREKKERFSLILESASTNQTSMYLCASRLTGGAYEQYFGPGTRLTVT.

This CDR3 is CAISEFLAASTGELFF. The CDR3 DNA reads TGTGCCATCAGTGAGTTTCTAGCGGCCTCCACCGGGGAGCTGTTTTTT. The chain recombines TRBV10-3 with TRBJ2-2; 7 nucleotides match TRBD2. The CDR3 loop spans 16 amino acids. Germline CDR1 ENHRY, CDR2 SYGVKD. The V segment lost 1 base and the J segment 4 bases; nucleotides outside the gene matches: 6.

Worth noting for this clone: This same CDR3 is encoded by further DNA sequences in the sample. The genes are TRBV11-2 and TRBJ2-7; 7 bases are shared with TRBD1. The CDR3 has 14 residues. V was clipped by 0 bases and J by 4 bases; unmatched bases: 3. Germline loops: CDR1 SGHAT, CDR2 FQNNGV. DNA of the CDR3: TGTGCCAGCAGCTTAGATCCCAGGGGGTACGAGCAGTACTTC. Protein product: CASSLDPRGYEQYF.

The rearrangement links TRBV6-5 to TRBJ1-1, with TRBD1 matching over 11 bases. V lost 10 bases and J lost 5; bases outside the gene matches: 6. The CDR3 runs 13 residues. CDR1 and CDR2 (germline): MNHEY, SVGAGI. The CDR3 DNA reads as TGTGCCACCGGGACAGGGGGTTCAACTGAAGCTTTCTTT. Protein: CATGTGGSTEAFF.

The genes are TRBV9 and TRBJ2-1; D not certain. CDR1 is SGDLS and CDR2 is YYNGEE in the germline V gene. This CDR3 is built from 14 residues. Trimming left V 4 bases short and J 3 bases short, with 11 bases between. DNA for the CDR3: TGTGCCAGCAGCAAATCTGGCAGCTACAATGAGCAGTTCTTC. Its protein product is CASSKSGSYNEQFF.

This rearrangement joins TRBV7-2 to TRBJ2-2; perhaps TRBD2 as D (5 bases). The germline gives CDR1 SGHTA, CDR2 FQGNSA. The CDR3 length is 17 residues. The V gene lost 0 bases and the J gene lost 0 bases, with 11 bases spanning the gap. In DNA, the CDR3 is TGTGCCAGCAGCTTAGCGGCGGCGGAGGCGAACACCGGGGAGCTGTTTTTT. This gives the protein CASSLAAAEANTGELFF. Drawing the rest from reference TRBV7-2 and TRBJ2-2, the complete variable domain is GAGVSQSPSNKVTEKGKDVELRCDPISGHTALYWYRQSLGQGLEFLIYFQGNSAPDKSGLPSDRFSAERTGGSVSTLTIQRTQQEDSAVYLCASSLAAAEANTGELFFGEGSRLTVL.

The rearrangement joins TRBV19 to TRBJ1-1; possible D gene TRBD1, 5 bases. V lost 6 bases and J 10 bases, leaving 15 bases between the germline ends. Germline CDR1 reads LNHDA; CDR2 reads SQIVND (reference sequence). The CDR3 has 12 amino acids. The CDR3 DNA follows: TGTGCCAGTAGAAATGGGGGGGTCGGAGCTTTCTTT. It translates to CASRNGGVGAFF.

V gene TRBV4-3 combines with J gene TRBJ2-7, with 8 bases fitting TRBD2. Germline CDR1 and CDR2: LGHNA and YSLEER. The V and J ends lost 1 base and 3 bases, in that order; junction bases with no gene match: 5. The CDR3 covers 15 residues. The CDR3 reads CASSQVGSGNYEQYF. DNA of the CDR3: TGCGCCAGCAGCCAAGTCGGTAGCGGGAACTACGAGCAGTACTTC.